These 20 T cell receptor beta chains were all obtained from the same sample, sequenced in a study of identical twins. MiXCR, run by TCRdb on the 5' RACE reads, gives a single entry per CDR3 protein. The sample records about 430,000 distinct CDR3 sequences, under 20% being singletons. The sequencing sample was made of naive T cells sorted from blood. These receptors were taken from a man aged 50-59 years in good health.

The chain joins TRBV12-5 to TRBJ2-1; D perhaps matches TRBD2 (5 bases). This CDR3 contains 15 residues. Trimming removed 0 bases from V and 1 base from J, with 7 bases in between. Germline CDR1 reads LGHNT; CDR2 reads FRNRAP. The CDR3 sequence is CASGLVGSSYNEQFF. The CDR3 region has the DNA TGTGCTAGTGGTTTGGTTGGGAGTTCCTACAATGAGCAGTTCTTC.

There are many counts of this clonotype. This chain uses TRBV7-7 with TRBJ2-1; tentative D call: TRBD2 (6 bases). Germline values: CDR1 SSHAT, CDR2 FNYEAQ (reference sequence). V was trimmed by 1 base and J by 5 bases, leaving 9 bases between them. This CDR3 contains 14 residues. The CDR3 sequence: CASSLEAGHNEQFF. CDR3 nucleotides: TGTGCCAGCAGCTTAGAAGCGGGCCACAATGAGCAGTTCTTC.

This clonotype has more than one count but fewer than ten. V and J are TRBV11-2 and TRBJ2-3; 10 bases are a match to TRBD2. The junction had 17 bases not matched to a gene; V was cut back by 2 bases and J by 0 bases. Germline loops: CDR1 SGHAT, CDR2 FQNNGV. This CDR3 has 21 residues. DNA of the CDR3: TGTGCCAGCAGCTTACTGTCATTGGGGAGCGGGGGGGGTGCTAGCACAGATACGCAGTATTTT. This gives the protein CASSLLSLGSGGGASTDTQYF.

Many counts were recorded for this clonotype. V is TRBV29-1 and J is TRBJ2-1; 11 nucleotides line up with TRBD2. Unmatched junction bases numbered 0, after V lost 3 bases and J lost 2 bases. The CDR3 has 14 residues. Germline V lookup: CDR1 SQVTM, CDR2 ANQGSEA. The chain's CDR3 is CSVETSGTYNEQFF. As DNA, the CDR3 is TGCAGCGTTGAGACTAGCGGGACCTACAATGAGCAGTTCTTC.

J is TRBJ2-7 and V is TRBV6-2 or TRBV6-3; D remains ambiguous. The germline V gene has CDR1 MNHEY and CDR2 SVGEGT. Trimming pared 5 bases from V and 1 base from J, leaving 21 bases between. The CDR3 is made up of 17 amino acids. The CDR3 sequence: CASSADVANTKSYEQYF. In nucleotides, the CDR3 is TGTGCCAGCAGTGCCGACGTTGCAAACACAAAATCCTACGAGCAGTACTTC.

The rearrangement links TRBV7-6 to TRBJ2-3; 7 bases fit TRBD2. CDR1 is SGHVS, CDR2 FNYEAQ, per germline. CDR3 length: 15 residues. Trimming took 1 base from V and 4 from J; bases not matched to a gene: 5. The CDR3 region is CASSLVGGPSDTQYF. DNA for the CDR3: TGTGCCAGCAGCTTAGTGGGAGGGCCTTCAGATACGCAGTATTTT.

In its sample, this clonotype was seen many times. CDR3 sequence reads: CASSPTGGTVYNEQFF. CDR3 bases: TGTGCCAGCAGCCCTACGGGGGGGACAGTTTACAATGAGCAGTTCTTC. This chain joins TRBV7-2 and TRBJ2-1; a possible D gene is TRBD2 (8 bases). The germline CDR1 and CDR2 sequences are SGHTA and FQGNSA. Trimming pared 5 bases from V and 4 bases from J, leaving 18 bases between. This CDR3 is built from 16 residues.

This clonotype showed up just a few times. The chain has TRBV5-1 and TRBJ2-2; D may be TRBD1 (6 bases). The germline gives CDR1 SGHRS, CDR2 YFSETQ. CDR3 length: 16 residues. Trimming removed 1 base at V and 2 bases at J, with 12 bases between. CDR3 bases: TGCGCCAGCAGCTTGATAGAAGGGACAAACACCGGGGAGCTGTTTTTT. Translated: CASSLIEGTNTGELFF.

The CDR3 loop is CASRGRSTDTQYF. DNA of the CDR3: TGCGCCAGCAGAGGCAGAAGCACAGATACGCAGTATTTT. The V and J genes are TRBV5-1 and TRBJ2-3; no firm D call. This CDR3 spans 13 amino acids. Germline CDR1 is SGHRS and CDR2 is YFSETQ. Trimming took off 5 bases at V and 0 bases at J, with 7 bases between the two ends.

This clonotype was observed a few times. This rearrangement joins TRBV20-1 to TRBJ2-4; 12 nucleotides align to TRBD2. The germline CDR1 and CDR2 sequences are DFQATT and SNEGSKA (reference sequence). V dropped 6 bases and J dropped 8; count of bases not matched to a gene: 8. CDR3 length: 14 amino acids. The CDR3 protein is CSAQTSGSRYIQYF. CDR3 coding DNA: TGCAGTGCACAGACTAGCGGGAGTCGGTACATTCAGTACTTC.

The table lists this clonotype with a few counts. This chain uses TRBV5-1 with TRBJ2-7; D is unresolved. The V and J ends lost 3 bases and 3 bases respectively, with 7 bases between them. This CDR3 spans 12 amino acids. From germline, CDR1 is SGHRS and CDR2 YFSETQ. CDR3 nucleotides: TGCGCCAGCAGCTCAAGTTTCTACGAGCAGTACTTC. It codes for CASSSSFYEQYF.

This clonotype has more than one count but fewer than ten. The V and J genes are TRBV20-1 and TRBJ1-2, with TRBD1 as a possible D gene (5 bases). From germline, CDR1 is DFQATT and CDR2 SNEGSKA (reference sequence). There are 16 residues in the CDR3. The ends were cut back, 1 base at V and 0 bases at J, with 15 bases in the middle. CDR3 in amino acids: CSARGLDSTTNYGYTF. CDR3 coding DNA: TGCAGTGCTAGAGGACTAGACAGCACTACTAACTATGGCTACACCTTC.

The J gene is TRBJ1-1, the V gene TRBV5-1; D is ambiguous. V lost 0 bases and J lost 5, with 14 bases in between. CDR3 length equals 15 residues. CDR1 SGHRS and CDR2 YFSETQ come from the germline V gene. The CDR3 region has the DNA TGCGCCAGCAGCTTGGAAGGAACCCTTAGGACTGAAGCTTTCTTT. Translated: CASSLEGTLRTEAFF.

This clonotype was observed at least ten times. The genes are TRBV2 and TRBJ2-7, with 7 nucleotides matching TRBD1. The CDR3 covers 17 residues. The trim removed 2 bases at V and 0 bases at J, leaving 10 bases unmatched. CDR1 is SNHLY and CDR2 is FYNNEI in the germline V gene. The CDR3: CASSETFDRAYSYEQYF. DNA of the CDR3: TGTGCCAGCAGTGAAACCTTCGACAGGGCCTACTCCTACGAGCAGTACTTC.

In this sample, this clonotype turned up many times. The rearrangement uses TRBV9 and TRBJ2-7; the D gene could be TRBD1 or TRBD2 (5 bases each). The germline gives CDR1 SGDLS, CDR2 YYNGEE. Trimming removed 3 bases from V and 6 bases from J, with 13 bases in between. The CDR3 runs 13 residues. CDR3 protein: CASSDWTGAEQYF. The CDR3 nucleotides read TGTGCCAGCAGCGACTGGACTGGGGCCGAGCAGTACTTC.

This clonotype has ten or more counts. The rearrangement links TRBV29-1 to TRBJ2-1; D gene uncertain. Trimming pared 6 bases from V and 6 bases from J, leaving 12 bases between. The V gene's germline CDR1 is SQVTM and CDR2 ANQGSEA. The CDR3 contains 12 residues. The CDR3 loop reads CSVAPGSNEQFF. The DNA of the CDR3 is TGCAGCGTCGCCCCCGGCTCCAATGAGCAGTTCTTC.

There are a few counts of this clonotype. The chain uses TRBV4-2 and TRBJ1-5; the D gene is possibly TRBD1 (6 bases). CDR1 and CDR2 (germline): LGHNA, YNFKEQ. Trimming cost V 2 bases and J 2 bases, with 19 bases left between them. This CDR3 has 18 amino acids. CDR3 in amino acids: CASSQYVPADSRNQPQHF. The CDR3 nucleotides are TGTGCCAGCAGCCAATACGTTCCGGCGGACAGCCGCAATCAGCCCCAGCATTTT.

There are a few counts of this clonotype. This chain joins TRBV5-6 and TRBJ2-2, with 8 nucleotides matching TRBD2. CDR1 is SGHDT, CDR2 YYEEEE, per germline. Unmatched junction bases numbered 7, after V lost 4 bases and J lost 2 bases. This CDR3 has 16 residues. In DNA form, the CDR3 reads TGTGCCAGCAGCCGGACTAGCTCCATAAACACCGGGGAGCTGTTTTTT. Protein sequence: CASSRTSSINTGELFF.

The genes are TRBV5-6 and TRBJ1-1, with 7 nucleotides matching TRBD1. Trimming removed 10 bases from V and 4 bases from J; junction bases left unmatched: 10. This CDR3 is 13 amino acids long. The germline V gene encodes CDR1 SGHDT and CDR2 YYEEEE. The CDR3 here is CASRQGRGTEAFF. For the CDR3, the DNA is TGTGCCTCCCGACAGGGTCGGGGCACTGAAGCTTTCTTT.

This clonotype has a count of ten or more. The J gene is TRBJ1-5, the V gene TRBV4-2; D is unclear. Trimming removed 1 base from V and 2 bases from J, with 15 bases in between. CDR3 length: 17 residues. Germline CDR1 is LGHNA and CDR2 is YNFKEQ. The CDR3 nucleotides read TGTGCCAGCAGCCAAGTCAAATGGGGAATTGGCAATCAGCCCCAGCATTTT. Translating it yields CASSQVKWGIGNQPQHF.